A single sample is the source of the 5 T cell receptor beta chains below, sequenced in a study of PD-L1 blockade in urothelial cancer. Documented time point: pretreatment peripheral blood. The protocol was immunoSEQ multiplex PCR, while the TCRdb copy is restricted to in-frame clones and leaves out a portion. Among 50,000 to 55,000 clones listed, about 80% were seen once. Here the sequenced sample was PBMCs, taken around atezolizumab (anti-PD-L1) treatment. These receptors all come from a man between 45 and 60 years old with urothelial cancer.

V is TRBV28 and J is TRBJ2-1; 8 bases agree with TRBD2. The J segment lost 8 bases and the V segment lost 6 bases, leaving 6 bases of the junction unmatched. The CDR3 has 13 amino acids. Germline assignment: CDR1 MDHEN and CDR2 SYDVKM. Written as DNA, the CDR3 is TGTGCCAGCAGGCGGGAGGTGGTTCATGAGCAGTTCTTC. Protein sequence: CASRREVVHEQFF.

Here the CDR3 reads CASRTYLITDTQYF. The CDR3 DNA follows: TGTGCCAGCAGAACTTACCTCATCACAGATACGCAGTATTTT. The chain combines TRBV13 with TRBJ2-3; no clear D gene. Trimming removed 6 bases at V and 2 bases at J, with 12 bases between. Per the germline V gene, CDR1 is PRHDT and CDR2 is FYEKMQ (reference sequence). The CDR3 consists of 14 residues.

This clone appeared a single time. V is TRBV6-4 and J is TRBJ1-6; no clear D. Germline loops: CDR1 MRHNA, CDR2 SNTAGT. The CDR3 loop spans 12 amino acids. Trimming removed 2 bases from V and 9 bases from J, with 5 bases in between. CDR3 in DNA: TGTGCCAGCAGTGACGGCAGTTCACCCCTCCACTTT. Encoded protein: CASSDGSSPLHF.

In this sample, this clone turned up a few times. The V gene is TRBV6-6, the J gene TRBJ1-5; 10 bases align to TRBD1. Germline CDR1 reads MNHNY; CDR2 reads SVGAGI (reference sequence). J lost 4 bases, V lost 5 bases, and 8 bases had no gene match. The CDR3 length is 16 residues. As DNA, the CDR3 is TGTGCCAGCAGTCTGTGGACAGGGGGACTTAATCAGCCCCAGCATTTT. Translating gives CASSLWTGGLNQPQHF.

This clone was observed a single time. J is TRBJ2-5 and V is TRBV30, with a weak D call TRBD2 (6 bases). Trimming removed 0 bases at V and 4 bases at J, with 12 bases between. The CDR3 sequence is 14 residues long. Germline assignment: CDR1 GTSNPN and CDR2 SVGIG (reference sequence). The CDR3 sequence is CAWSVLGRRETQYF. In DNA form, the CDR3 reads TGTGCCTGGAGTGTCTTAGGGAGGCGAGAGACCCAGTACTTC.